This TCR beta chain was sequenced for a study of post-analysis software for immune sequencing data. The wider study: Multiple sclerosis in the patients followed relapsing-remitting, secondary progressive and progressive-relapsing courses.

Study-level points and caveats: TRBV segments more frequent in patients than in controls numbered roughly 5 and included TRBV5-6, TRBV5-1 and TRBV20-1. Samples prepared in the same batch strongly co-clustered by F measure. Multiple sclerosis was associated with a significant reduction in normalized Chao1 diversity relative to controls.

The CDR3 runs to 18 residues. V was pared by 5 bases and J by 2 bases, with 13 bases of the junction left unmatched. Per the germline V gene, CDR1 is LNHNV and CDR2 is YYDKDF (reference sequence). There are a few counts of this clonotype. The antigen is not known. Each TCR beta cDNA library carried unique molecular identifiers. T cells numbering about 0.9 to 10 million yielded cDNA molecules that totaled approximately 500,000. Via MiXCR, TCRdb re-called the PCR reads, giving one row per CDR3 protein. The sample consists of some 690,000 distinct CDR3 sequences, around 64% of them appearing once. What was sequenced was blood. This TCR was sampled from a girl aged 2 to 10 with multiple sclerosis. J is TRBJ2-3 and V is TRBV15, with 10 bases lining up with TRBD2. CDR3 region: CATSVTPRTSGNTDTQYF. In DNA form, the CDR3 reads TGTGCCACCAGCGTAACCCCGAGGACTAGCGGCAACACAGATACGCAGTATTTT.